The rows below give T cell receptor beta chains drawn from one sample of a study of identical twins. TCRdb re-derived calls from the 5' RACE reads in MiXCR, one entry per CDR3 protein. The profile covers about 520,000 distinct CDR3 sequences, with roughly 21% appearing a single time and about 0.93% taken by the ten largest. The same data also went into a second study, on T cells expressing NK-cell markers.

What was sequenced was CD4+ T cells sorted from blood. Receptor source: a woman younger than 30 in good health. Both conserved end residues are part of each CDR3. D genes are given only for firm matches. Size is omitted from some rows. Given values are once, few, many or a class for expanded clones.

>TRBJ2-3|TRBV10-2|few|.
CASSESSMRSDTQYF
TGCGCCAGCAGTGAGTCGTCTATGCGGTCAGATACGCAGTATTTT
>TRBJ1-3|TRBV15|.|.
CATSGIQGSGNTIYF
TGTGCCACCAGCGGGATTCAGGGCTCTGGAAACACCATATATTTT
>TRBJ2-1|TRBV9|.|.
CASTPASGSHSF
TGTGCCAGCACACCTGCCTCAGGCAGCCATTCATTC
>TRBJ1-3|TRBV12-3/TRBV12-4|few|.
CASSLGTASGNTIYF
TGTGCCAGCAGTTTAGGTACAGCTTCTGGAAACACCATATATTTT
>TRBJ1-6|TRBV12-3/TRBV12-4|many|.
CASSFTISPLHF
TGTGCCAGCAGTTTCACGATTTCACCCCTCCACTTT
>TRBJ2-7|TRBV20-1|.|TRBD2
CSARDSTSGEQYF
TGCAGTGCTAGAGATAGTACTAGCGGCGAGCAGTACTTC
>TRBJ2-1|TRBV20-1|.|TRBD1
CSASATPGQGTNNEQFF
TGCAGTGCTAGTGCGACCCCGGGACAGGGGACGAACAATGAGCAGTTCTTC
>TRBJ2-1|TRBV24-1|.|.
CATSDHRGANSNEQSF
TGTGCCACCAGTGATCACCGGGGGGCCAACTCCAATGAGCAGTCCTTC
>TRBJ2-7|TRBV29-1|many|.
CSVEETISYEQYF
TGCAGCGTTGAGGAGACCATCTCCTACGAGCAGTACTTC
>TRBJ2-7|TRBV20-1|few|TRBD2
CSARDGSGGYEQYF
TGCAGTGCTAGAGATGGATCGGGGGGATACGAGCAGTACTTC
>TRBJ2-1|TRBV5-1|once|.
CASSLVQSSNEQFF
TGCGCCAGCAGCTTGGTACAGTCCTCAAATGAGCAGTTCTTC
>TRBJ1-1|TRBV2|few|.
CASSEQGRTEAFF
TGTGCCAGCAGTGAACAGGGGAGGACTGAAGCTTTCTTT
>TRBJ1-4|TRBV12-3/TRBV12-4|few|.
CASTSSGGKLFF
TGTGCCAGCACCTCAAGCGGCGGCAAACTGTTTTTT
>TRBJ2-7|TRBV30|.|TRBD2
CAWKGAGEYF
TGTGCCTGGAAAGGGGCGGGAGAGTACTTC
>TRBJ2-7|TRBV3-1|.|.
CASSRQLRTGTEQYF
TGTGCCAGCAGCCGCCAACTTCGGACGGGCACCGAGCAGTACTTC
>TRBJ2-7|TRBV7-9|.|TRBD1
CASSGQGEAGEQYF
TGTGCCAGCAGCGGACAGGGGGAGGCGGGCGAGCAGTACTTC
>TRBJ2-3|TRBV20-1|.|TRBD2
CSARHLIAGMNTQYF
TGCAGTGCTAGACACCTTATAGCGGGGATGAATACGCAGTATTTT
>TRBJ2-5|TRBV2|few|.
CARSRGEEETQYF
TGTGCCAGATCCCGGGGAGAGGAAGAGACCCAGTACTTC
>TRBJ2-7|TRBV14|.|TRBD2
CASSLGRTSGNDEQYF
TGTGCCAGCAGCCTCGGACGGACTAGCGGGAACGACGAGCAGTACTTC
>TRBJ2-1|TRBV7-2|.|.
CASSLVKHNEQFF
TGTGCCAGCAGCTTAGTGAAGCACAATGAGCAGTTCTTC
>TRBJ2-5|TRBV2|.|.
CASSEVGQGETQYF
TGTGCCAGCAGTGAAGTTGGGCAGGGAGAGACCCAGTACTTC
>TRBJ1-1|TRBV23-1|.|.
CASSEPQRPPEAFF
TGCGCCAGCAGTGAGCCCCAACGCCCCCCTGAAGCTTTCTTT
>TRBJ2-7|TRBV12-3/TRBV12-4|.|.
CASGTSSYEQYF
TGTGCCAGCGGGACTTCATCCTACGAGCAGTACTTC
>TRBJ1-1|TRBV29-1|few|.
CSVTGVGRTEAFF
TGCAGCGTCACGGGGGTGGGGAGGACTGAAGCTTTCTTT
>TRBJ2-3|TRBV6-6|few|TRBD2
CASSSGSGTQYF
TGTGCCAGCAGTAGCGGGAGTGGTACGCAGTATTTT
>TRBJ1-1|TRBV12-5|few|TRBD1
CASGLVLGTANTEAFF
TGTGCTAGTGGTTTGGTACTAGGGACAGCGAACACTGAAGCTTTCTTT
>TRBJ1-1|TRBV27|few|.
CASPLPGGLANTEAFF
TGTGCCAGCCCACTGCCCGGGGGACTGGCGAACACTGAAGCTTTCTTT